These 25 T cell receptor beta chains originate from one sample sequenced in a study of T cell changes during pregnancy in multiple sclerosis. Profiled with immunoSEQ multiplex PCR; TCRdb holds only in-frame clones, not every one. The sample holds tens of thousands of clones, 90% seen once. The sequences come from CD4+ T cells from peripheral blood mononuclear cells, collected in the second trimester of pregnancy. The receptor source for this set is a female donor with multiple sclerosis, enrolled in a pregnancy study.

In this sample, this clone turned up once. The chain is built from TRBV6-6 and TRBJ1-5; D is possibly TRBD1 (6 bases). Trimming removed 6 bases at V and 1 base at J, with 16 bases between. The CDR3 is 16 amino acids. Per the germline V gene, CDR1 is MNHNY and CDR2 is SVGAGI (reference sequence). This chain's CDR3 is CASSGGGGGSNQPQHF. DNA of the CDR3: TGTGCCAGCAGCGGGGGAGGGGGAGGGAGCAATCAGCCCCAGCATTTT.

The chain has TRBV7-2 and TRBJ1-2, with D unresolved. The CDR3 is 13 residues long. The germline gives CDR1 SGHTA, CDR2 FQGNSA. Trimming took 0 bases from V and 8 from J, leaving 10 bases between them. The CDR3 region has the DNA TGTGCCAGCAGCTTAGCGTGGAGGGAAGGCTACACCTTC. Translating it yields CASSLAWREGYTF.

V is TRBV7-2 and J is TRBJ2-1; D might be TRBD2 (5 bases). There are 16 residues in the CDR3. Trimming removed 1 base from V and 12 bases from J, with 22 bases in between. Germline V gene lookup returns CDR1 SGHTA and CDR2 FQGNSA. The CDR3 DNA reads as TGTGCCAGCAGCTTAGTAAGCGCTAGCTTGCTCGTTCGGCAGTTCTTC. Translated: CASSLVSASLLVRQFF. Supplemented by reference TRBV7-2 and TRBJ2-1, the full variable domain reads GAGVSQSPSNKVTEKGKDVELRCDPISGHTALYWYRQSLGQGLEFLIYFQGNSAPDKSGLPSDRFSAERTGGSVSTLTIQRTQQEDSAVYLCASSLVSASLLVRQFFGPGTRLTVL.

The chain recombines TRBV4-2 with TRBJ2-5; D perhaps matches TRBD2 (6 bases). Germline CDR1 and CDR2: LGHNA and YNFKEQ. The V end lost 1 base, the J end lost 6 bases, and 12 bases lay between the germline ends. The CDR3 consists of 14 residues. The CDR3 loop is CASSQGAGQQTQYF. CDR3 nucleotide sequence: TGTGCCAGCAGCCAAGGGGCGGGGCAGCAGACCCAGTACTTC.

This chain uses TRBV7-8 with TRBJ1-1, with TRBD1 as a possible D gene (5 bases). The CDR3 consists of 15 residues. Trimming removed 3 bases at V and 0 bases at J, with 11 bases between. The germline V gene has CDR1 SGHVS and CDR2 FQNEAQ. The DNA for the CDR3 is TGTGCCAGCAGCTTCGGCCCAGGGATGAACACTGAAGCTTTCTTT. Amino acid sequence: CASSFGPGMNTEAFF.

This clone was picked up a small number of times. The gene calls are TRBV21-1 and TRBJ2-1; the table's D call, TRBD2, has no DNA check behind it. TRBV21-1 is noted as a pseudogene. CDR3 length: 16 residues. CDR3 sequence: CASTPINPNRGNEQFF. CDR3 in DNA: TGTGCCAGCACTCCGATTAACCCTAACCGGGGAAATGAGCAGTTCTTC.

The CDR3 bases are TGTGCCAGCAGCCAGGAAAACCGGGACTCACGTCGTGGTGAGCAGTTCTTC. Protein sequence: CASSQENRDSRRGEQFF. This chain links TRBV4-2 with TRBJ2-1; D possibly corresponds to TRBD2 (6 bases). Germline loops: CDR1 LGHNA, CDR2 YNFKEQ. Between the trimmed V and J ends, which lost 3 bases and 9 bases, there was a span of 24 bases. CDR3 length: 17 residues.

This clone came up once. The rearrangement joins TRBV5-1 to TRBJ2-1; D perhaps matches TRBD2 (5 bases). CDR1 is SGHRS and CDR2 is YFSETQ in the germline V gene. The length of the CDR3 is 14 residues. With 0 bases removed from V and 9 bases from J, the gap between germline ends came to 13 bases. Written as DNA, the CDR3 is TGCGCCAGCAGCTTGGACCCCGGGGTTACTGAGCAGTTCTTC. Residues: CASSLDPGVTEQFF.

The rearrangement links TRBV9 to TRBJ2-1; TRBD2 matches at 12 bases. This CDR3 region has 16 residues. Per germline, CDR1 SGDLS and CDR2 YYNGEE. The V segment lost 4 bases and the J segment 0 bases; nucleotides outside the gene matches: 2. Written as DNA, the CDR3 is TGTGCCAGCAGCCCGACTAGCGGGAGCTCCTACAATGAGCAGTTCTTC. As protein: CASSPTSGSSYNEQFF.

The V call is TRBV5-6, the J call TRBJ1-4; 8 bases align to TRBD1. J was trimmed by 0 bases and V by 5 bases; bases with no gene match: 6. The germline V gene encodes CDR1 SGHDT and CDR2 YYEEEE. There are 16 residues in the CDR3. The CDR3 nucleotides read TGTGCCAGCAGTTTACAGGGGGTTCCAACTAATGAAAAACTGTTTTTT. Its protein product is CASSLQGVPTNEKLFF.

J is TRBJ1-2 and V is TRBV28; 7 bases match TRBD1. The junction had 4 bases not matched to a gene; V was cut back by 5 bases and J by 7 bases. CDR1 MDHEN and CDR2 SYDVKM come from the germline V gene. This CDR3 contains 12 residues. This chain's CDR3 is CASSPQGFGYTF. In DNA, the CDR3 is TGTGCCAGCAGTCCACAGGGGTTTGGCTACACCTTC.

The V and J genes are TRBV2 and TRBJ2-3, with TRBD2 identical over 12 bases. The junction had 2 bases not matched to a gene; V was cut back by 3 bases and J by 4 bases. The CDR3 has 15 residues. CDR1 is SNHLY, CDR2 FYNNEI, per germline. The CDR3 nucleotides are TGTGCCAGCAGTGAGCCTAGCGGGGGGGCAGATACGCAGTATTTT. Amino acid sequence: CASSEPSGGADTQYF.

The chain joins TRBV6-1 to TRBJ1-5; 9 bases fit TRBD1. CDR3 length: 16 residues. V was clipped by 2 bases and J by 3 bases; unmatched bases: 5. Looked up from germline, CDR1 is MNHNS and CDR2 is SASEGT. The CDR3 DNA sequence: TGTGCCAGCAGTGAATCGGGACAGGGAATCAATCAGCCCCAGCATTTT. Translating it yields CASSESGQGINQPQHF.

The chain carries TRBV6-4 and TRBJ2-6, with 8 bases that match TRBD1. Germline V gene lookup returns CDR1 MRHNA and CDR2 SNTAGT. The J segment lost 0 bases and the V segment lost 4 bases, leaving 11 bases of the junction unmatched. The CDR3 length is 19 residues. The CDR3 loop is CASSGDRCLTNSGANVLTF. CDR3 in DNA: TGTGCCAGCAGTGGGGACAGGTGCCTAACAAACTCTGGGGCCAACGTCCTGACTTTC.

In DNA form, the CDR3 reads TGTGCCAGCAGTTACTCCAGGGGTTACTATGGCTACACCTTC. Translated: CASSYSRGYYGYTF. The rearrangement joins TRBV6-5 to TRBJ1-2; D might be TRBD1 (6 bases). Germline values: CDR1 MNHEY, CDR2 SVGAGI. The CDR3 totals 14 residues. Between the trimmed V and J ends, which lost 0 bases and 3 bases, there was a span of 8 bases.

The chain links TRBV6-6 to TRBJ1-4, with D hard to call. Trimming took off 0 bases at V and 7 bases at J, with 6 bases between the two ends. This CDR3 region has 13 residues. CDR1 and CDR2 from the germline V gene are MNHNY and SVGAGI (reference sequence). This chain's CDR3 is CASSYSPGEKLFF. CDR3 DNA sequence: TGTGCCAGCAGTTACTCCCCGGGTGAAAAACTGTTTTTT.

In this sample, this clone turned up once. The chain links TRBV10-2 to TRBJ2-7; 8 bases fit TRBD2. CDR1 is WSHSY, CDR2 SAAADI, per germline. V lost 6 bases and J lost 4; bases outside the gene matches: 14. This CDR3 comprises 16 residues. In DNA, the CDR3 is TGCGCCAGCAGGTCCCCAGCGGGAGCCACCGGGTACGAGCAGTACTTC. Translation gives CASRSPAGATGYEQYF.

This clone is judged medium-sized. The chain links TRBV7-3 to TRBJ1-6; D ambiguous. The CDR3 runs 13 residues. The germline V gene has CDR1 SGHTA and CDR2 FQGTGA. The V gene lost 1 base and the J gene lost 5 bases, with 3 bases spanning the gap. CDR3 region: CASSLNNNSPLHF. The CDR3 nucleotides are TGTGCCAGCAGCTTAAACAATAATTCACCCCTCCACTTT.

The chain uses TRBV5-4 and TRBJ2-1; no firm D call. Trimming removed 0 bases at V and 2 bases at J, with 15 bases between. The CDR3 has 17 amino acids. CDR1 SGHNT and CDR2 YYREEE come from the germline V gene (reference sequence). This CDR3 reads CASSLAGVAPAYNEQFF. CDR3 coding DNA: TGTGCCAGCAGCTTGGCCGGTGTAGCTCCGGCCTACAATGAGCAGTTCTTC.

The CDR3 DNA follows: TGTGCCAGCAGTGAGGGCATCGAGCAGTACTTC. Translated, it gives CASSEGIEQYF. This chain joins TRBV2 and TRBJ2-7; D not certain. This CDR3 spans 11 amino acids. Germline-derived CDR1 and CDR2 are SNHLY and FYNNEI. V lost 3 bases, J lost 6 bases, and 6 bases lay in between.

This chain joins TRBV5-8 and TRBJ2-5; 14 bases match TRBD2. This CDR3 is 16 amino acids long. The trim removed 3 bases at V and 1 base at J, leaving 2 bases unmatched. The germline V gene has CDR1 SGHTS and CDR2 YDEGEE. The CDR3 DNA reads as TGTGCCAGCAGCTCCGGACTAGCGGGGGGCCAAGAGACCCAGTACTTC. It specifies CASSSGLAGGQETQYF.

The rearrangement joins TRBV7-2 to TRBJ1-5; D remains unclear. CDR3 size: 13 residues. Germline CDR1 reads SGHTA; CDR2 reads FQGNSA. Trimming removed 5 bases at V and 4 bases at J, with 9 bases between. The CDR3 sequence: CASSLSQNQPQHF. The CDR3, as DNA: TGTGCCAGCAGCCTGTCCCAGAATCAGCCCCAGCATTTT.

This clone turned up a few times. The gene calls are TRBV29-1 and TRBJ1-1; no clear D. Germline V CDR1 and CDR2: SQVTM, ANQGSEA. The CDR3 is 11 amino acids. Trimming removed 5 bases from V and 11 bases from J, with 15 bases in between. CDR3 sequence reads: CSVRGTSGAFF. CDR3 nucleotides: TGCAGCGTTCGTGGCACTTCGGGGGCTTTCTTT.

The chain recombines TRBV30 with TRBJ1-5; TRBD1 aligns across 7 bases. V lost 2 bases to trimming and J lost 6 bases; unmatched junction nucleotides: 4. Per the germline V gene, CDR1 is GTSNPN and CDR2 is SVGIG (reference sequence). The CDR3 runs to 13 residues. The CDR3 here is CAWSRGLRQPQHF. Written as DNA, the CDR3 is TGTGCCTGGAGTAGGGGGCTCCGTCAGCCCCAGCATTTT.

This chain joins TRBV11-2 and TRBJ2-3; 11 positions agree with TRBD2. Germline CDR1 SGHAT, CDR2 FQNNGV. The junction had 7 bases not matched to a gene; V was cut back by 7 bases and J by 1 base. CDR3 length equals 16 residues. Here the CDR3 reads CASTLMTSGGTDTQYF. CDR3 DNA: TGTGCCAGCACCCTAATGACTAGCGGGGGCACAGATACGCAGTATTTT.